This T cell receptor (beta chain) is from a study of control samples from healthy donors and cancer patients. The CDR3 runs to 13 residues. V was clipped by 1 base and J by 7 bases, with 10 bases between them. This table comes from immunoSEQ multiplex PCR, and its TCRdb copy is limited to in-frame clones, with some not included. The sample holds 160,000 or so clones, about 94% seen once. V and J are TRBV12-3 or TRBV12-4 and TRBJ1-2; D uncertain. Sequenced input: blood. This sequence originates from a woman between 35 and 50 years old in good health. CDR3 in amino acids: CASSLVEKRGYTF. The CDR3 DNA follows: TGTGCCAGCAGTTTAGTGGAGAAGCGTGGCTACACCTTC.